This TCR beta chain originates from a study of blood T cell repertoires in COVID-19. Clones were sequenced by immunoSEQ multiplex PCR, and TCRdb holds only the in-frame ones, with some missing. The sample records 93,000 or so clones, over 75% being singletons. CDR3 length: 14 residues. Germline loops: CDR1 KGHDR, CDR2 SFDVKD. J was trimmed by 2 bases and V by 10 bases; bases with no gene match: 7. This clonotype originated in a human donor in a cohort sampled during active or convalescent COVID-19. This chain joins TRBV24-1 and TRBJ2-5, with TRBD1 matching 9 bases. Sequenced sample: peripheral blood. The CDR3 is CATAGQGGQETQYF. CDR3 nucleotide sequence: TGTGCCACAGCGGGACAGGGAGGGCAAGAGACCCAGTACTTC.